The sequence of this T cell receptor beta chain was determined in a study of spatial heterogeneity in lung cancer. One entry per CDR3 protein, called by TCRdb with MiXCR from the 5' RACE reads. The sample includes fewer than 12,000 distinct CDR3 sequences, 7% to 9.5% seen only once; the top ten take under 30%. Documented time point: sample taken at primary tumor resection. Whole RNA from tumor, nontumor lung or frozen PBMC was sequenced unsorted. CDR3 length: 18 residues. V was clipped by 1 base and J by 1 base, with 16 bases between them. In this sample, this clonotype turned up many times. This chain uses TRBV12-3 or TRBV12-4 with TRBJ2-2, with D perhaps given as TRBD1 or TRBD2 (5 bases each). The specimen comprised PBMCs, sampled at surgery. The TCR originated in a male donor with early-stage non-small cell lung cancer. The CDR3 region is CASSLGGRGTGNTGELFF. As DNA, the CDR3 is TGTGCCAGCAGTTTAGGGGGCCGGGGAACTGGGAACACCGGGGAGCTGTTTTTT.